What follows are 9 T cell receptor beta chains derived from one specimen sequenced in a study of response to subunit inactivated influenza vaccine. TCRdb recomputed calls from the RT-PCR reads with MiXCR, one row per CDR3 protein. The table has some 540,000 distinct CDR3 sequences, approximately 24% seen once. In addition, the sample was reused for a study of T cells expressing NK-cell markers. That work states: 5'RACE template switching built TCR beta cDNA with unique molecular identifiers.

The sample consisted of CD4+ T cells sorted from PBMCs, taken roughly 12 days after vaccination. These receptors originate from a man aged 45-60 years who received an inactivated influenza vaccine.

This clonotype was seen just once. The V gene is TRBV7-8, the J gene TRBJ1-2; D not certain. V was cut by 8 bases and J by 4 bases, with 17 bases left in between. The CDR3 runs to 14 residues. Germline V gene sequence: CDR1 SGHVS, CDR2 FQNEAQ. For the CDR3, the DNA is TGTGCCAGCTGCTCCGGTACCTCTTCCTATGGCTACACCTTC. Its translation: CASCSGTSSYGYTF.

CDR3 region: CSASETGAPFF. The CDR3 bases are TGCAGTGCTTCCGAAACAGGGGCGCCTTTCTTT. The chain couples TRBV20-1 to TRBJ1-1, with 7 positions matching TRBD1. Trimming removed 5 bases from V and 12 bases from J; junction bases left unmatched: 9. The V gene's germline CDR1 is DFQATT and CDR2 SNEGSKA (reference sequence). The CDR3 has 11 amino acids.

This chain links TRBV11-2 with TRBJ2-1; maybe TRBD2 (6 bases). V dropped 1 base and J dropped 9 bases, with 10 bases sitting between them. This CDR3 has 13 amino acids. From germline, CDR1 is SGHAT and CDR2 FQNNGV. Written as DNA, the CDR3 is TGTGCCAGCAGCTTAGGGGGGGAGTTTGAGCAGTTCTTC. This gives the protein CASSLGGEFEQFF.

This clonotype turned up a few times. DNA of the CDR3: TGTGCCAGCAGCTACCAAGCGCGTCAGGGGCCAACGTACAATGAGCAGTTCTTC. It codes for CASSYQARQGPTYNEQFF. The V call is TRBV7-6, the J call TRBJ2-1, with D possibly TRBD1 on 6 matching bases. The CDR3 totals 18 residues. Trimming left V 4 bases short and J 4 bases short, with 23 bases between. CDR1 and CDR2 (germline): SGHVS, FNYEAQ.

This clonotype was recorded a few times. This chain links TRBV7-3 with TRBJ2-1; D unresolved. The CDR3 is 14 residues long. From germline, CDR1 is SGHTA and CDR2 FQGTGA. V dropped 1 base and J dropped 5 bases, with 9 bases sitting between them. The CDR3 is CASSLSNSNNEQFF. The CDR3 DNA follows: TGTGCCAGCAGCTTAAGCAATTCGAACAATGAGCAGTTCTTC.

This clonotype has only one observation. This chain joins TRBV28 and TRBJ2-7; 8 bases agree with TRBD2. The CDR3 is 14 residues long. The germline gives CDR1 MDHEN, CDR2 SYDVKM. The V gene end was trimmed by 8 bases and the J gene end by 7 bases; junction bases not matched to a gene: 13. The CDR3 region has the DNA TGTGCCAGCGTCGGGGGGGCTGTCAGAAAAGAGCAGTACTTC. Its translation: CASVGGAVRKEQYF.

The chain joins TRBV5-1 to TRBJ1-5, with 9 bases that match TRBD1. Trimming removed 2 bases from V and 6 bases from J; junction bases left unmatched: 9. Per the germline V gene, CDR1 is SGHRS and CDR2 is YFSETQ. This CDR3 is 16 amino acids long. This chain's CDR3 is CASSLLPGTGIQPQHF. Written as DNA, the CDR3 is TGCGCCAGCAGCTTATTACCCGGGACAGGGATTCAGCCCCAGCATTTT.

This clonotype was seen a handful of times. The chain employs TRBV27 and TRBJ2-7; D gene ambiguous. The CDR3 has 14 residues. Germline V gene lookup returns CDR1 MNHEY and CDR2 SMNVEV (reference sequence). The V gene lost 0 bases and the J gene lost 5 bases, with 11 bases spanning the gap. The CDR3 DNA sequence: TGTGCCAGCAGTTTATCCCCTACCCCCCACGAGCAGTACTTC. Amino acid sequence: CASSLSPTPHEQYF.

The chain has TRBV4-3 and TRBJ2-1; 9 bases fit TRBD2. The CDR3 sequence is 16 residues long. V lost 0 bases to trimming and J lost 3 bases; unmatched junction nucleotides: 3. CDR1 and CDR2 from the germline V gene are LGHNA and YSLEER. The CDR3 is CASSQDWRGGYNEQFF. CDR3 DNA: TGCGCCAGCAGCCAAGATTGGCGGGGGGGCTACAATGAGCAGTTCTTC.